What follows are 23 T cell receptor beta chains derived from one specimen sequenced in a study of regulatory dendritic cells for organ transplantation (dated by TCRdb to 2017 to 2019). The library was obtained by the immunoSEQ multiplex PCR assay. In its TCRdb copy, this immuneACCESS table keeps in-frame sequences only and misses some clones. Where compared with another copy, unresolved V genes explain less than half of these, and the others have no known cause. Within this sample are some 11,000 clones, with more than 75% of them counted one time only. Of the sample, around 1% is held by the ten largest clones. Sorted T cell subsets were CFSE-labeled and co-cultured for roughly five days with allogeneic regulatory or mature dendritic cells at a 1:10 DC:T ratio. These receptors lack a known antigen. The sample comprised naive CD8+ T cells from blood cultured with regulatory dendritic cells. What the cell subset or site label conveys for this sample: CD45RA+ naive T cells. The receptors shown here come from a human donor in good health.

This clone was counted once. This chain links TRBV13 with TRBJ2-7; a weak D match, TRBD1 (6 bases). Germline-derived CDR1 and CDR2 are PRHDT and FYEKMQ (reference sequence). The length of the CDR3 is 12 residues. Trimming took off 3 bases at V and 5 bases at J, with 8 bases between the two ends. In DNA form, the CDR3 reads TGTGCCAGCAGCTTGGGGGCAGACGAGCAGTACTTC. Its translation: CASSLGADEQYF. The whole variable domain, remainder taken from reference TRBV13 and TRBJ2-7, is AAGVIQSPRHLIKEKRETATLKCYPIPRHDTVYWYQQGPGQDPQFLISFYEKMQSDKGSIPDRFSAQQFSDYHSELNMSSLELGDSALYFCASSLGADEQYFGPGTRLTVT.

The chain joins TRBV2 to TRBJ2-6; D unresolved. V was trimmed by 3 bases and J by 0 bases, leaving 12 bases between them. This CDR3 has 17 residues. The V gene's germline CDR1 is SNHLY and CDR2 FYNNEI. CDR3 residues: CASSERSFSSGANVLTF. CDR3 coding DNA: TGTGCCAGCAGTGAGCGGTCCTTTTCCTCTGGGGCCAACGTCCTGACTTTC.

The chain joins TRBV11-3 to TRBJ1-3, with TRBD1 matching 8 bases. The germline gives CDR1 SGHNT, CDR2 YENEEA. Germline trimming cut 4 bases from V and 4 bases from J; bases unmatched to any gene: 12. This CDR3 is 17 amino acids long. The CDR3 here is CASSSGQGELRGNTIYF. The CDR3 coding sequence is TGTGCCAGCAGCTCCGGACAGGGAGAATTGCGCGGAAACACCATATATTTT.

The V and J genes are TRBV12-5 and TRBJ2-3, with D hard to call. V lost 0 bases and J 1 base, leaving 8 bases between the germline ends. Germline lookup yields CDR1 LGHNT and CDR2 FRNRAP. The length of the CDR3 is 15 residues. Written as DNA, the CDR3 is TGTGCTAGTGGTTTGGTACTGAGAGGCACAGATACGCAGTATTTT. Translated, it gives CASGLVLRGTDTQYF.

The chain couples TRBV7-7 to TRBJ2-5; D possibly corresponds to TRBD2 (5 bases). This CDR3 comprises 15 residues. Germline assignment: CDR1 SSHAT and CDR2 FNYEAQ (reference sequence). Deletions cut 2 bases from V and 1 base from J, with 11 bases between. CDR3 in DNA: TGTGCCAGCAGCTTATGGGCTAGCTCCCAAGAGACCCAGTACTTC. Its translation: CASSLWASSQETQYF.

V and J are TRBV2 and TRBJ2-7; TRBD2 is a possible D gene (6 bases). Looked up from germline, CDR1 is SNHLY and CDR2 is FYNNEI. The CDR3 runs to 16 residues. Trimming took off 4 bases at V and 1 base at J, with 17 bases between the two ends. CDR3 DNA sequence: TGTGCCAGCAGTGGTGCGGGAAACCACCGATCCTACGAGCAGTACTTC. Protein sequence: CASSGAGNHRSYEQYF.

This chain uses TRBV4-1 with TRBJ2-3, with a possible D match to TRBD2 (5 bases). Germline CDR1 reads MGHRA; CDR2 reads YSYEKL. Trimming took 0 bases from V and 4 from J, leaving 8 bases between them. CDR3 length: 14 amino acids. The CDR3 nucleotides are TGCGCCAGCAGCCAAGAACTAGACTCAGATACGCAGTATTTT. It codes for CASSQELDSDTQYF.

CDR3 DNA: TGTGCCAGCAGCACGAGGACAGGGGTCACTGAAGCTTTCTTT. Translation: CASSTRTGVTEAFF. The V call is TRBV11-3, the J call TRBJ1-1, with 9 positions matching TRBD1. CDR3 length: 14 amino acids. From germline, CDR1 is SGHNT and CDR2 YENEEA. The V and J ends lost 5 bases and 4 bases, in that order; junction bases with no gene match: 5.

The genes are TRBV19 and TRBJ2-7; TRBD1 might be the D (6 bases). V lost 6 bases and J 5 bases, leaving 20 bases between the germline ends. Germline assignment: CDR1 LNHDA and CDR2 SQIVND (reference sequence). The CDR3 runs to 15 residues. The CDR3 loop is CASSIIRGPTHEQYF. CDR3 nucleotide sequence: TGTGCCAGTAGCATAATCAGGGGCCCCACCCACGAGCAGTACTTC.

CDR3 nucleotides: TGTGCCAGCACTTTAGGGTTAGCTGGAAACACCATATATTTT. This encodes CASTLGLAGNTIYF. The chain links TRBV13 to TRBJ1-3; no reliable D call. The germline V gene encodes CDR1 PRHDT and CDR2 FYEKMQ (reference sequence). The ends were cut back, 7 bases at V and 2 bases at J, with 12 bases in the middle. This CDR3 has 14 residues.

The chain is built from TRBV4-2 and TRBJ1-2, with 9 bases aligning to TRBD1. Germline V gene sequence: CDR1 LGHNA, CDR2 YNFKEQ. CDR3 length: 18 residues. After removal of 3 bases from V and 6 bases from J, the junction contained 17 bases not matched to a gene. CDR3 nucleotides: TGTGCCAGCAGCCAGGACCTGCCCCTGGGACAGGGTAATCATGGCTACACCTTC. This encodes CASSQDLPLGQGNHGYTF.

The chain employs TRBV7-9 and TRBJ1-1, with 8 bases fitting TRBD1. CDR3 length equals 17 residues. Trimming at V came to 3 bases and at J to 2 bases, leaving 11 bases not matched to a gene. CDR1 and CDR2 (germline): SEHNR, FQNEAQ (reference sequence). CDR3 residues: CASSFAPGGPSNTEAFF. The CDR3 DNA is TGTGCCAGCAGCTTCGCGCCAGGGGGCCCATCCAACACTGAAGCTTTCTTT.

This chain joins TRBV19 and TRBJ1-1; 8 nucleotides agree with TRBD1. Trimming cost V 7 bases and J 1 base; bases outside gene matches: 14. CDR3 length: 17 residues. Germline CDR1 is LNHDA and CDR2 is SQIVND (reference sequence). CDR3 region: CASTHIFTGTGNTEAFF. CDR3 sequence (DNA): TGTGCCAGTACCCATATTTTTACCGGGACAGGGAACACTGAAGCTTTCTTT.

J is TRBJ1-2 and V is TRBV7-8; 7 positions match TRBD1. There are 15 residues in the CDR3. V trimming: 5 bases; J trimming: 1 base; junction bases outside the gene matches: 7. CDR1 and CDR2 from the germline V gene are SGHVS and FQNEAQ. CDR3 region: CASSQGQAVNYGYTF. The CDR3 DNA reads as TGTGCCAGCAGCCAAGGACAGGCAGTTAACTATGGCTACACCTTC.

This clone was picked up a small number of times. The genes are TRBV4-1 and TRBJ2-7; 7 nucleotides line up with TRBD2. Germline loops: CDR1 MGHRA, CDR2 YSYEKL. The CDR3 runs to 15 residues. Trimming took 4 bases from V and 0 from J; bases not matched to a gene: 6. The CDR3 bases are TGCGCCAGCAGCCCCGGGGAGGGTAGCTCCTACGAGCAGTACTTC. Translating gives CASSPGEGSSYEQYF.

The chain uses TRBV14 and TRBJ2-7; 9 bases line up with TRBD1. The CDR3 loop spans 15 amino acids. In germline, CDR1 is SGHDN, CDR2 FVKESK. J was trimmed by 4 bases and V by 0 bases; bases with no gene match: 4. The CDR3 DNA reads TGTGCCAGCAGCCAAGAACAGGGGGCCTATTACGAGCAGTACTTC. It yields the protein CASSQEQGAYYEQYF.

J is TRBJ2-1 and V is TRBV7-9; 10 positions agree with TRBD2. The CDR3 runs 13 residues. The ends lost 7 bases at V and 8 bases at J; junction bases unmatched: 5. Per germline, CDR1 SEHNR and CDR2 FQNEAQ (reference sequence). The DNA of the CDR3 is TGTGCCAGCATGGCCAGCGGGGGGGATGAGCAGTTCTTC. It translates to CASMASGGDEQFF.

J is TRBJ2-7 and V is TRBV5-5, with D possibly TRBD2 on 6 matching bases. Trimming pared 2 bases from V and 3 bases from J, leaving 12 bases between. Per germline, CDR1 SGHKS and CDR2 YYEKEE (reference sequence). There are 14 residues in the CDR3. The CDR3 region is CASSFRDSIYEQYF. The CDR3 region has the DNA TGTGCCAGCAGCTTCCGGGACTCAATCTACGAGCAGTACTTC.

This sequence joins TRBV6-6 and TRBJ1-2, with 7 nucleotides matching TRBD1. V gave up 5 bases and J gave up 7 bases; unmatched junction bases: 7. The germline V gene encodes CDR1 MNHNY and CDR2 SVGAGI (reference sequence). This CDR3 region has 13 residues. CDR3 loop: CASSKGQRGGYTF. CDR3 sequence (DNA): TGTGCCAGCAGTAAGGGACAGCGAGGTGGCTACACCTTC.

The J gene is TRBJ2-1, the V gene TRBV5-1; D is possibly TRBD2 (6 bases). Trimming took 0 bases from V and 0 from J, leaving 19 bases between them. The CDR3 loop spans 19 amino acids. Germline V gene data show CDR1 as SGHRS and CDR2 as YFSETQ. In DNA, the CDR3 is TGCGCCAGCAGCTTGGAGTACAGCTCCACCGGGAGCTCCTACAATGAGCAGTTCTTC. Protein sequence: CASSLEYSSTGSSYNEQFF.

The genes are TRBV7-3 and TRBJ1-2; TRBD1 agrees at 11 bases. Germline V CDR1 and CDR2: SGHTA, FQGTGA. J lost 6 bases, V lost 5 bases, and 8 bases had no gene match. This CDR3 has 15 residues. DNA of the CDR3: TGTGCCAGCAGCGTAGTACCGGGACAGGGGGATGGCTACACCTTC. Protein product: CASSVVPGQGDGYTF.

The chain couples TRBV11-2 to TRBJ2-3; D is undetermined. V was shortened by 1 base and J by 0 bases, with 5 bases between the two germline ends. Germline V lookup: CDR1 SGHAT, CDR2 FQNNGV. The CDR3 extends over 14 amino acids. This CDR3 is CASSLVPSTDTQYF. The DNA of the CDR3 is TGTGCCAGCAGCTTAGTCCCTAGCACAGATACGCAGTATTTT.

This clone was counted once. The V and J genes are TRBV2 and TRBJ2-1, with D perhaps matching TRBD1 (5 bases). This CDR3 spans 14 amino acids. Germline V CDR1 and CDR2: SNHLY, FYNNEI. Deletions cut 5 bases from V and 4 bases from J, with 12 bases between. The DNA of the CDR3 is TGTGCCAGCAGTCCGGCAGGGATTTACAATGAGCAGTTCTTC. Protein: CASSPAGIYNEQFF.